Below, 24 T cell receptor beta chains from the same sample are listed, as sequenced in a study of Graves' ophthalmopathy and Graves' hyperthyroidism (dated by TCRdb to between 2017 and 2018). TCRdb names Illumina HiSeq 2000 as the instrument used. TCR beta CDR3 regions were amplified from RNA transcripts for repertoire sequencing. HTBI primers and the Qiagen OneStep RT-PCR kit were used in a first-round RT-PCR, which was followed by a second-round multiplex PCR, size selection and purification. The raw public reads went through TCRdb reprocessing: fastp at Q25, MiXCR clone calling, in-frame beta chains kept. Rows merge per CDR3 protein into single entries with the most common DNA and genes. The sample contains 360,000 or so distinct CDR3 sequences, about 16% of them found a single time. The top ten hold around 1.5% of the sample. The sequenced material came from peripheral blood. The receptors were gathered from a woman aged 18-35 years with Graves' ophthalmopathy. Donor details come from another sample of the same person, matched by shared clones.

This clonotype was seen ten or more times. The J gene is TRBJ2-7, the V gene TRBV10-1; possible D gene TRBD2, 5 bases. Trimming stripped 5 bases from V and 5 bases from J, with 16 bases between. The CDR3 length is 14 residues. The V gene's germline CDR1 is WNHNN and CDR2 SYGVQD (reference sequence). The CDR3 reads CASSSQRKVHEQYF. CDR3 in DNA: TGCGCCAGCAGTTCCCAGCGGAAGGTCCACGAGCAGTACTTC.

This clonotype showed up many times. V usage is TRBV6-5 and J usage is TRBJ2-2; 10 nucleotides line up with TRBD2. Trimming removed 4 bases from V and 7 bases from J; junction bases left unmatched: 6. This CDR3 comprises 15 residues. The germline gives CDR1 MNHEY, CDR2 SVGAGI. CDR3 amino acids: CASSLAGGGGGELFF. CDR3 in DNA: TGTGCCAGCAGTTTAGCGGGGGGAGGGGGCGGGGAGCTGTTTTTT.

This clonotype has ten or more counts. This chain connects TRBV12-3 or TRBV12-4 to TRBJ2-5; 7 nucleotides match TRBD2. This CDR3 comprises 17 residues. Trimming removed 1 base from V and 5 bases from J; junction bases left unmatched: 13. Here the CDR3 reads CASSLGGGAPGQETQYF. CDR3 in DNA: TGTGCCAGCAGTTTAGGGGGGGGAGCTCCGGGCCAGGAGACCCAGTACTTC.

This clonotype has just a few counts. The chain couples TRBV6-1 to TRBJ2-3, with a weak D call TRBD2 (6 bases). CDR1 and CDR2 from the germline V gene are MNHNS and SASEGT. The CDR3 length is 15 residues. Trimming left V 4 bases short and J 3 bases short, with 14 bases between. The CDR3 DNA sequence: TGTGCCAGCAGTGCTAGGAGGGCCCTTACAGATACGCAGTATTTT. Amino acids: CASSARRALTDTQYF.

This clonotype was found many times. This chain joins TRBV5-1 and TRBJ2-7; weak D call: TRBD2 (5 bases). CDR3 length: 19 residues. CDR1 and CDR2 (germline): SGHRS, YFSETQ. V was trimmed by 4 bases and J by 5 bases, leaving 31 bases between them. CDR3 coding DNA: TGCGCCAGCAGCGAACCCTACCGCGGCGGCAGCCGCTTGGGAGACGAGCAGTACTTC. Protein product: CASSEPYRGGSRLGDEQYF.

This clonotype was seen at least ten times. The chain couples TRBV7-2 to TRBJ1-3; no reliable D call. The V end was cut by 7 bases, the J end by 0 bases, with 10 bases between. The CDR3 is 14 amino acids. Germline-derived CDR1 and CDR2 are SGHTA and FQGNSA. CDR3 nucleotide sequence: TGTGCCAGCACCACGACCTACTCTGGAAACACCATATATTTT. Its translation is CASTTTYSGNTIYF.

This clonotype was picked up many times. The chain couples TRBV6-5 to TRBJ1-2, with D unclear. CDR1 is MNHEY, CDR2 SVGAGI, per germline. V was pared by 4 bases and J by 7 bases, with 7 bases between. The CDR3 covers 11 residues. DNA for the CDR3: TGTGCCAGCAGTTCCCCTAGTGGCTACACCTTC. It yields the protein CASSSPSGYTF.

This chain joins TRBV6-1 and TRBJ2-5, with 10 nucleotides matching TRBD1. The ends lost 7 bases at V and 0 bases at J; junction bases unmatched: 5. The CDR3 is 15 residues long. CDR1 and CDR2 from the germline V gene are MNHNS and SASEGT. The CDR3: CASTGDRGYQETQYF. DNA of the CDR3: TGTGCCAGCACTGGGGACAGGGGCTACCAAGAGACCCAGTACTTC.

This clonotype was detected ten times or more. The chain recombines TRBV11-2 with TRBJ2-7; 7 bases fit TRBD1. The ends lost 5 bases at V and 2 bases at J; junction bases unmatched: 6. This CDR3 comprises 14 residues. Germline V lookup: CDR1 SGHAT, CDR2 FQNNGV. CDR3 protein: CASSPTGFAYEQYF. CDR3 nucleotides: TGTGCCAGCAGCCCGACAGGGTTCGCCTACGAGCAGTACTTC. Supplemented by reference TRBV11-2 and TRBJ2-7, the full variable domain reads EAGVAQSPRYKIIEKRQSVAFWCNPISGHATLYWYQQILGQGPKLLIQFQNNGVVDDSQLPKDRFSAERLKGVDSTLKIQPAKLEDSAVYLCASSPTGFAYEQYFGPGTRLTVT.

This clonotype was seen repeatedly, ten times or more. The V call is TRBV12-3 or TRBV12-4, the J call TRBJ2-4, with 9 bases identical to TRBD1. The CDR3 is 17 amino acids. V shed 7 bases, J shed 3 bases, and the junction held 13 bases outside the gene matches. Here the CDR3 reads CASTNRPGTGLKNIQYF. As DNA, the CDR3 is TGTGCCAGCACAAACCGACCTGGGACAGGGCTCAAAAACATTCAGTACTTC.

In its sample, this clonotype was seen many times. The chain is built from TRBV7-8 and TRBJ2-7, with 8 bases fitting TRBD2. Germline V CDR1 and CDR2: SGHVS, FQNEAQ. The CDR3 sequence is 14 residues long. Unmatched junction bases numbered 7, after V lost 7 bases and J lost 2 bases. The CDR3 loop reads CASTVLAETYEQYF. The CDR3 nucleotides read TGTGCCAGCACCGTACTAGCGGAAACCTACGAGCAGTACTTC.

The sample holds many counts of this clonotype. This clone may be a read error of a much larger clone one base away. This likely comes from a read error, as the CDR3 has no conserved phenylalanine or tryptophan at its end. The V and J genes are TRBV6-2 or TRBV6-3 and TRBJ1-1; D remains unclear. CDR1 and CDR2 from the germline V gene are MNHEY and SVGEGT. V lost 8 bases, J lost 3 bases, and 16 bases lay in between. The CDR3 covers 14 residues. The CDR3 coding sequence is TGTGCCAGCCGAACGCCGGGAGGCTACACTGAAGCTTTCTCT. Residues: CASRTPGGYTEAFS.

This clonotype was counted at least ten times. The gene calls are TRBV19 and TRBJ2-5, with D perhaps matching TRBD2 (6 bases). Between the trimmed V and J ends, which lost 3 bases and 5 bases, there was a span of 13 bases. CDR1 and CDR2 from the germline V gene are LNHDA and SQIVND (reference sequence). The CDR3 extends over 14 amino acids. CDR3 DNA: TGTGCCAGTAGTATCGGAGGGTATCCGGAGACCCAGTACTTC. Protein product: CASSIGGYPETQYF.

This clonotype was recorded at least ten times. V usage is TRBV13 and J usage is TRBJ1-2; tentatively, D is TRBD1 (6 bases). Germline assignment: CDR1 PRHDT and CDR2 FYEKMQ (reference sequence). The CDR3 runs to 15 residues. V was clipped by 3 bases and J by 0 bases, with 11 bases between them. CDR3 nucleotide sequence: TGTGCCAGCAGCTTCTCACAGGGCGCTAACTATGGCTACACCTTC. It yields the protein CASSFSQGANYGYTF. Using reference TRBV13 and TRBJ1-2 for the parts outside the CDR3, the full variable domain is AAGVIQSPRHLIKEKRETATLKCYPIPRHDTVYWYQQGPGQDPQFLISFYEKMQSDKGSIPDRFSAQQFSDYHSELNMSSLELGDSALYFCASSFSQGANYGYTFGSGTRLTVV.

This clonotype was counted many times. The rearrangement joins TRBV19 to TRBJ2-7; 8 bases match TRBD1. The CDR3 has 13 amino acids. V trimming: 6 bases; J trimming: 7 bases; junction bases outside the gene matches: 8. Germline CDR1 LNHDA, CDR2 SQIVND (reference sequence). CDR3 nucleotides: TGTGCCAGTAGAACCACAGGGGGTGAAGAGCAGTACTTC. Translating gives CASRTTGGEEQYF.

In this sample, this clonotype turned up many times. The chain carries TRBV6-5 and TRBJ2-5; 7 bases are shared with TRBD2. Germline V gene lookup returns CDR1 MNHEY and CDR2 SVGAGI. The CDR3 covers 16 residues. Trimming cost V 2 bases and J 2 bases; bases outside gene matches: 8. The CDR3 DNA follows: TGTGCCAGCAGTTACCGCTCGGGACTACCTCAAGAGACCCAGTACTTC. This sequence encodes CASSYRSGLPQETQYF.

This clonotype was recorded at least ten times. The chain links TRBV30 to TRBJ1-1; no definite D call. The CDR3 sequence is 14 residues long. Germline V CDR1 and CDR2: GTSNPN, SVGIG (reference sequence). The V gene lost 2 bases and the J gene lost 5 bases, with 15 bases spanning the gap. CDR3 loop: CAWSREPWETEAFF. The CDR3 DNA reads as TGTGCCTGGAGTAGAGAACCTTGGGAAACTGAAGCTTTCTTT.

Many counts were recorded for this clonotype. The chain combines TRBV15 with TRBJ2-5; 9 bases are a match to TRBD2. With 3 bases clipped from V and 2 bases from J, the junction kept 10 bases outside the gene matches. The CDR3 sequence is 17 residues long. The germline CDR1 and CDR2 sequences are LNHNV and YYDKDF (reference sequence). The CDR3 DNA reads as TGTGCCACCAGCAGCCCCTCTAGCGGGGTAGAACAAGAGACCCAGTACTTC. Residues: CATSSPSSGVEQETQYF.

This clonotype was seen repeatedly, ten times or more. At one boundary the junction diverges from the germline segment, which might be a read error. The gene calls are TRBV7-2 and TRBJ2-5, with D possibly being TRBD2 (5 bases). Germline V lookup: CDR1 SGHTA, CDR2 FQGNSA. This CDR3 spans 16 amino acids. The CDR3 spells CASSLAGLPYQETQYF. CDR3 nucleotides: TGTGCCAGCAGCCTAGCTGGCCTTCCATACCAAGAGACCCAGTACTTC.

This clonotype was detected ten times or more. The V call is TRBV24-1, the J call TRBJ2-5; 11 positions agree with TRBD2. The CDR3 spans 15 residues. The germline CDR1 and CDR2 sequences are KGHDR and SFDVKD. The trim removed 4 bases at V and 5 bases at J, leaving 5 bases unmatched. In DNA, the CDR3 is TGTGCCACCAGTGACCTACTAGCGGGGGCCGAGACCCAGTACTTC. The encoded protein is CATSDLLAGAETQYF.

This clonotype has ten or more counts. The rearrangement joins TRBV20-1 to TRBJ2-2; D is perhaps TRBD1 or TRBD2 (5 bases each). The germline V and J ends were trimmed by 5 bases and 0 bases, with 19 bases remaining between them. CDR1 is DFQATT and CDR2 is SNEGSKA in the germline V gene (reference sequence). The CDR3 has 17 residues. DNA of the CDR3: TGCAGTGCTCAAACTCCCGGGACGCTGCCGAACACCGGGGAGCTGTTTTTT. It is translated as CSAQTPGTLPNTGELFF.

This clonotype has ten or more counts. This chain links TRBV6-2 or TRBV6-3 with TRBJ1-5, with a tentative D call TRBD1 (5 bases). Trimming cost V 10 bases and J 6 bases, with 16 bases left between them. Per the germline V gene, CDR1 is MNHEY and CDR2 is SVGEGT. The CDR3 length is 13 residues. The CDR3 bases are TGTGCCATACAGACCGCCGGGGGTCAGCCCCAGCATTTT. As protein: CAIQTAGGQPQHF.

A note on this clonotype: Here the CDR3 omits its conserved ending phenylalanine or tryptophan, so a read error is the likely source. The rearrangement links TRBV6-1 to TRBJ1-2, with D possibly being TRBD1 (5 bases). This CDR3 region has 12 residues. Germline CDR1 and CDR2: MNHNS and SASEGT. Trimming took off 10 bases at V and 10 bases at J, with 19 bases between the two ends. The CDR3 reads CAIRVGKTVYTS. CDR3 coding DNA: TGTGCCATCAGAGTTGGTAAGACAGTCTACACCTCC.

There are many counts of this clonotype. The chain recombines TRBV20-1 with TRBJ2-5; D might be TRBD2 (6 bases). The CDR3 has 15 amino acids. Germline V lookup: CDR1 DFQATT, CDR2 SNEGSKA (reference sequence). The ends were cut back, 2 bases at V and 2 bases at J, with 15 bases in the middle. DNA of the CDR3: TGCAGTGCTAGATGGCTAGCGCCGCTACAAGAGACCCAGTACTTC. This gives the protein CSARWLAPLQETQYF.